This TCR beta chain originates from a study of T cells in women clearing cervical HPV infection. Study-level information: Case blood drawn at lesion detection; control blood after infection cleared. Study-level results: Richness plus V gene abundances separated cases from controls with AUC roughly 0.83. TRBV6-7 relative abundance averaged about 0.1% in cases and 0.15% to 0.2% in controls. Richness differences could reflect unmeasured T-cell content per sample.

Germline V gene data show CDR1 as GTSNPN and CDR2 as SVGIG (reference sequence). The CDR3 is made up of 13 amino acids. The data were produced by immunoSEQ multiplex PCR, yet TCRdb's version contains in-frame clones alone and is incomplete. The record lists 23,000 or so clones, of which the ten most abundant hold about 23%. On this clone itself: The antigen is unknown. The read falls 3 residues short of the CDR3 end, and the missing part is taken from the germline J gene.

This TCR was recovered from a woman aged 18-69 years with a cervical HPV16 infection that either progressed to CIN3+ or cleared (not recorded which). The sequencing sample was made of blood buffy coat. The gene calls are TRBV30 and TRBJ1-2, with D possibly being TRBD1 (6 bases). The covered CDR3 bases are TGTGCCTGGATCGTAAAGGGGGAGGATGAC. Its protein product is CAWIVKGEDD. In full, the CDR3 is CAWIVKGEDDYTF.